Listed below are T cell receptor beta chains from one sample, sequenced in a study of CD8 T cells in ankylosing spondylitis. MiXCR was run by TCRdb on the 5' RACE reads, yielding one entry per CDR3 protein. The sample contains about 190,000 distinct CDR3 sequences, 10% to 15% of which appear only once. Sample: blood, either unsorted or a sorted T cell fraction (not recorded which). The receptors were sampled from a female donor with ankylosing spondylitis or in good health (not recorded which). Both conserved end residues are part of each CDR3. D genes are given only for firm matches. Expanded clones get a size class; other rows say once, few or many, or leave the size out.

CDR3 protein: CASSLAVDLQRHTDTQYF
CDR3 DNA: TGTGCCAGCAGTTTGGCCGTCGACCTTCAAAGACACACAGATACGCAGTATTTT
D gene: -
J gene: TRBJ2-3
V gene: TRBV12-3/TRBV12-4
clone size: few

CDR3 protein: CASSPGQGNEQFF
CDR3 DNA: TGCGCCAGCAGCCCCGGACAGGGAAATGAGCAGTTCTTC
D gene: TRBD1
J gene: TRBJ2-1
V gene: TRBV5-1
clone size: many

CDR3 protein: CASSLLAGSYNEQFF
CDR3 DNA: TGTGCCAGCAGTTTACTAGCGGGCTCCTACAATGAGCAGTTCTTC
D gene: TRBD2
J gene: TRBJ2-1
V gene: TRBV12-3/TRBV12-4
clone size: many

CDR3 protein: CASSFTPQETQYF
CDR3 DNA: TGTGCCAGCAGTTTTACCCCCCAAGAGACCCAGTACTTC
D gene: -
J gene: TRBJ2-5
V gene: TRBV27
clone size: few

CDR3 protein: CASSPGDGSNQPQHF
CDR3 DNA: TGTGCCAGCAGCCCAGGGGACGGTTCCAATCAACCCCAGCATTTT
D gene: -
J gene: TRBJ1-5
V gene: TRBV7-9
clone size: many

CDR3 protein: CASSTGGGRTEAFF
CDR3 DNA: TGCGCCAGCAGCACCGGTGGGGGGCGTACTGAAGCTTTCTTT
D gene: -
J gene: TRBJ1-1
V gene: TRBV5-1
clone size: few

CDR3 protein: CASSPKHSYEQYF
CDR3 DNA: TGTGCCAGCTCCCCGAAACACTCCTACGAGCAGTACTTC
D gene: -
J gene: TRBJ2-7
V gene: TRBV18
clone size: many

CDR3 protein: CSVLRSNEQFF
CDR3 DNA: TGCAGCGTTCTTCGTAGCAATGAGCAGTTCTTC
D gene: -
J gene: TRBJ2-1
V gene: TRBV29-1
clone size: many

CDR3 protein: CASRKTGGPNNEQFF
CDR3 DNA: TGCGCCAGCAGGAAGACAGGGGGACCCAACAATGAGCAGTTCTTC
D gene: TRBD1
J gene: TRBJ2-1
V gene: TRBV10-2
clone size: many

CDR3 protein: CASSAVVTTDTQYF
CDR3 DNA: TGTGCCAGCAGTGCGGTGGTTACCACAGATACGCAGTATTTT
D gene: -
J gene: TRBJ2-3
V gene: TRBV6-1
clone size: many

CDR3 protein: CSARGTVEGPSSYEQYF
CDR3 DNA: TGCAGTGCTAGGGGCACGGTAGAGGGGCCGAGCTCCTACGAGCAGTACTTC
D gene: -
J gene: TRBJ2-7
V gene: TRBV20-1
clone size: many

CDR3 protein: CASSLARASYEQYF
CDR3 DNA: TGTGCCAGCAGCTTAGCCAGGGCTTCCTACGAGCAGTACTTC
D gene: -
J gene: TRBJ2-7
V gene: TRBV7-8
clone size: many

CDR3 protein: CSVVRQGTYEQYF
CDR3 DNA: TGCAGTGTCGTTCGACAGGGCACATACGAGCAGTACTTC
D gene: TRBD1
J gene: TRBJ2-7
V gene: TRBV20-1
clone size: few

CDR3 protein: CARQGVGNSPLHF
CDR3 DNA: TGTGCCAGACAGGGGGTTGGGAATTCACCCCTCCACTTT
D gene: TRBD1
J gene: TRBJ1-6
V gene: TRBV2
clone size: many

CDR3 protein: CSARAGRLQETQYF
CDR3 DNA: TGCAGTGCTAGAGCGGGACGCCTCCAAGAGACCCAGTACTTC
D gene: -
J gene: TRBJ2-5
V gene: TRBV20-1
clone size: few

CDR3 protein: CACSPGPTGFNEQFF
CDR3 DNA: TGTGCCTGCAGCCCCGGACCCACGGGATTCAATGAGCAGTTCTTC
D gene: -
J gene: TRBJ2-1
V gene: TRBV5-6
clone size: -

CDR3 protein: CASSTGTSGSRVEQFF
CDR3 DNA: TGTGCCAGCAGTACGGGGACTAGCGGGAGTCGAGTGGAGCAGTTCTTC
D gene: TRBD2
J gene: TRBJ2-1
V gene: TRBV6-1
clone size: many

CDR3 protein: CAISERATQETQYF
CDR3 DNA: TGTGCCATCAGTGAGCGGGCTACCCAAGAGACCCAGTACTTC
D gene: -
J gene: TRBJ2-5
V gene: TRBV10-3
clone size: many

CDR3 protein: CASSIRNGGTKADTQYF
CDR3 DNA: TGCGCCAGCAGCATAAGAAACGGGGGCACTAAGGCAGATACGCAGTATTTT
D gene: -
J gene: TRBJ2-3
V gene: TRBV5-1
clone size: many

CDR3 protein: CASSLQGAGTEAFF
CDR3 DNA: TGTGCCAGCAGTTTACAGGGCGCCGGGACTGAAGCTTTCTTT
D gene: -
J gene: TRBJ1-1
V gene: TRBV12-3/TRBV12-4
clone size: many

CDR3 protein: CSARPADRDYTEAFF
CDR3 DNA: TGCAGTGCCCGACCTGCGGATAGGGATTACACTGAAGCTTTCTTT
D gene: -
J gene: TRBJ1-1
V gene: TRBV20-1
clone size: -

CDR3 protein: CASSLSGSGSYNEQFF
CDR3 DNA: TGTGCCAGCAGCCTTAGCGGGTCAGGCTCCTACAATGAGCAGTTCTTC
D gene: TRBD2
J gene: TRBJ2-1
V gene: TRBV9
clone size: many

CDR3 protein: CASSLGPTSYEQYF
CDR3 DNA: TGTGCCAGCAGCTTGGGACCGACCTCCTACGAGCAGTACTTC
D gene: -
J gene: TRBJ2-7
V gene: TRBV5-5
clone size: many

CDR3 protein: CASSLGLRGDEQFF
CDR3 DNA: TGTGCCAGCAGCTTAGGGCTTAGGGGAGATGAGCAGTTCTTC
D gene: -
J gene: TRBJ2-1
V gene: TRBV11-2
clone size: many

CDR3 protein: CASSFRKGGEKLFF
CDR3 DNA: TGCGCCAGCAGCTTTCGGAAGGGGGGAGAAAAACTGTTTTTT
D gene: -
J gene: TRBJ1-4
V gene: TRBV5-1
clone size: -

CDR3 protein: CATSRRSGSGDTQYF
CDR3 DNA: TGTGCCACCAGCAGACGTAGCGGGAGTGGAGATACGCAGTATTTT
D gene: TRBD2
J gene: TRBJ2-3
V gene: TRBV15
clone size: -